These 15 T cell receptor beta chains were all obtained from the same sample, sequenced in a study of blood T cell repertoires in COVID-19. The method was immunoSEQ multiplex PCR; TCRdb's version includes in-frame clones alone and lacks a portion of them. The table shows 140,000 to 150,000 clones, with more than 70% occurring only once. The specimen was peripheral blood. The receptor set was obtained from a human donor in a cohort sampled during active COVID-19.

The V call is TRBV4-3, the J call TRBJ1-4; 8 bases fit TRBD1. V lost 3 bases to trimming and J lost 6 bases; unmatched junction nucleotides: 3. The germline CDR1 and CDR2 sequences are LGHNA and YSLEER. The CDR3 consists of 14 residues. The CDR3 nucleotides read TGCGCCAGCAGCCACGACAGGGGCGATGAAAAACTGTTTTTT. It translates to CASSHDRGDEKLFF.

V gene TRBV25-1 combines with J gene TRBJ2-2, with D perhaps TRBD1 (6 bases). This CDR3 comprises 18 residues. V lost 5 bases and J lost 0, with 19 bases in between. Germline V gives CDR1 MGHDK, CDR2 SYGVNS. This chain's CDR3 is CASSTGTTVSSNTGELFF. CDR3 coding DNA: TGTGCCAGCAGTACCGGGACAACAGTAAGTTCGAACACCGGGGAGCTGTTTTTT.

This sequence joins TRBV20-1 and TRBJ2-4; D is ambiguous. The CDR3 spans 13 residues. Germline lookup yields CDR1 DFQATT and CDR2 SNEGSKA (reference sequence). V dropped 4 bases and J dropped 0 bases, with 7 bases sitting between them. The CDR3 loop reads CSAIEAAKNIQYF. The CDR3, as DNA: TGCAGTGCTATTGAGGCAGCCAAAAACATTCAGTACTTC.

The CDR3 DNA reads as TGTGCCAGCAGTTCTCGGGAATTCTACGAGCAGTACTTC. This gives the protein CASSSREFYEQYF. The chain links TRBV28 to TRBJ2-7; TRBD2 might be the D (5 bases). Trimming shortened V by 4 bases and J by 3 bases, and 10 bases separated the two germline ends. The germline V gene encodes CDR1 MDHEN and CDR2 SYDVKM. The CDR3 totals 13 residues.

V usage is TRBV2 and J usage is TRBJ2-7, with D possibly matching TRBD1 (6 bases). Trimming left V 10 bases short and J 0 bases short, with 16 bases between. The CDR3 sequence is 14 residues long. Per the germline V gene, CDR1 is SNHLY and CDR2 is FYNNEI. The chain's CDR3 is CAIRLWDNSYEQYF. CDR3 in DNA: TGTGCCATAAGGCTATGGGACAACTCCTACGAGCAGTACTTC.

The V gene is TRBV5-1, the J gene TRBJ2-2; weak D call: TRBD1 (5 bases). The V gene lost 1 base and the J gene lost 4 bases, with 11 bases spanning the gap. CDR1 is SGHRS and CDR2 is YFSETQ in the germline V gene. The CDR3 totals 15 residues. The CDR3 DNA is TGCGCCAGCAGCTTGAGGCAGGGCGTCACCGGGGAGCTGTTTTTT. Translating gives CASSLRQGVTGELFF.

The chain joins TRBV27 to TRBJ2-7; 8 bases fit TRBD1. Per germline, CDR1 MNHEY and CDR2 SMNVEV (reference sequence). V was clipped by 3 bases and J by 4 bases; unmatched bases: 2. CDR3 size: 13 residues. The CDR3 region has the DNA TGTGCCAGCAGTTTTGGACAGGGATACGAGCAGTACTTC. As protein: CASSFGQGYEQYF.

This clone came up once. This chain links TRBV28 with TRBJ1-2; TRBD1 agrees at 9 bases. V trimming: 5 bases; J trimming: 8 bases; junction bases outside the gene matches: 12. Germline CDR1 is MDHEN and CDR2 is SYDVKM. The CDR3 covers 15 residues. In DNA form, the CDR3 reads TGTGCCAGCAGTCTCACCGGGACAGGGAGGAAAGGCTACACCTTC. Translated: CASSLTGTGRKGYTF.

This clone was detected only a few times. The chain is built from TRBV9 and TRBJ2-1, with 7 bases aligning to TRBD2. J gave up 8 bases and V 7 bases, and 18 bases lay outside the gene matches. Germline assignment: CDR1 SGDLS and CDR2 YYNGEE. There are 16 residues in the CDR3. Here the CDR3 DNA reads TGTGCCAGCTCATCCCCAATCTCGGGAGGATGGGATGAGCAGTTCTTC. It specifies CASSSPISGGWDEQFF.

V usage is TRBV7-6 and J usage is TRBJ2-6; TRBD2 is a possible D gene (6 bases). CDR3 length: 16 amino acids. V lost 5 bases, J lost 0 bases, and 11 bases lay in between. Germline assignment: CDR1 SGHVS and CDR2 FNYEAQ. CDR3 in DNA: TGTGCCAGCAGCCGGGACTCCGGCTCTGGGGCCAACGTCCTGACTTTC. This gives the protein CASSRDSGSGANVLTF.

V is TRBV28 and J is TRBJ2-5; 10 bases are a match to TRBD2. From germline, CDR1 is MDHEN and CDR2 SYDVKM. V was pared by 6 bases and J by 3 bases, with 4 bases of the junction left unmatched. The CDR3 covers 14 residues. The CDR3 here is CASSLAGDEETQYF. The CDR3 DNA sequence: TGTGCCAGCAGCCTAGCGGGGGATGAAGAGACCCAGTACTTC.

The chain couples TRBV24-1 to TRBJ1-1; TRBD1 might be the D (5 bases). Germline V gene data show CDR1 as KGHDR and CDR2 as SFDVKD. This CDR3 has 13 residues. V dropped 3 bases and J dropped 7 bases, with 11 bases sitting between them. The CDR3 region has the DNA TGTGCCACCAGTGATCGACGCCAGGGTGAAGCTTTCTTT. It yields the protein CATSDRRQGEAFF.

The chain carries TRBV19 and TRBJ1-5, with 9 bases fitting TRBD1. The ends lost 4 bases at V and 0 bases at J; junction bases unmatched: 1. From germline, CDR1 is LNHDA and CDR2 SQIVND (reference sequence). This CDR3 has 15 amino acids. For the CDR3, the DNA is TGTGCCAGTAGTACGGACAGGGGTAGCAATCAGCCCCAGCATTTT. Its translation: CASSTDRGSNQPQHF.

The genes are TRBV19 and TRBJ2-3; 7 bases map to TRBD1. Looked up from germline, CDR1 is LNHDA and CDR2 is SQIVND (reference sequence). The CDR3 sequence is 15 residues long. V was clipped by 7 bases and J by 2 bases; unmatched bases: 9. CDR3 loop: CASTPGQAPTDTQYF. CDR3 DNA sequence: TGTGCCAGTACCCCCGGACAGGCCCCCACAGATACGCAGTATTTT.

This clone was seen a handful of times. The J gene is TRBJ1-6, the V gene TRBV5-5; TRBD1 matches 7 bases. V gave up 4 bases and J gave up 6 bases; unmatched junction bases: 7. Germline CDR1 SGHKS, CDR2 YYEKEE (reference sequence). The CDR3 consists of 15 residues. CDR3 protein: CASSRRQGLNSPLHF. For the CDR3, the DNA is TGTGCCAGCAGCCGCCGACAGGGCCTTAATTCACCCCTCCACTTT.